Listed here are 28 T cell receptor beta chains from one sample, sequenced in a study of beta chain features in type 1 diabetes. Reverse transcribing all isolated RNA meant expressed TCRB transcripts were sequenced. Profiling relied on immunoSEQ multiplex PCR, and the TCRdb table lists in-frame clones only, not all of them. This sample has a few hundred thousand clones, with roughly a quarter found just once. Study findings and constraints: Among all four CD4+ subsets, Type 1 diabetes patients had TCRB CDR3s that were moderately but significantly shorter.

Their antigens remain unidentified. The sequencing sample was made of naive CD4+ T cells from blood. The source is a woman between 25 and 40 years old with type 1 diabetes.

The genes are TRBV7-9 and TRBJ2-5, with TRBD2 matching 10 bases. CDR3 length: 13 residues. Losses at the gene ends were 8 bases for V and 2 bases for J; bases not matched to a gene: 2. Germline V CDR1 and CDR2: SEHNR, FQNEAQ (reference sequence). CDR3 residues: CASLTSGQETQYF. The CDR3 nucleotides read TGTGCCAGCCTGACTAGCGGGCAAGAGACCCAGTACTTC.

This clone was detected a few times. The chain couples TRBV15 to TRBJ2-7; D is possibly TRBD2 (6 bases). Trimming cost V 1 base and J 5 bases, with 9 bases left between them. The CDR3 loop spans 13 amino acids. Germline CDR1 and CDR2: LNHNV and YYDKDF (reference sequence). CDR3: CATSRAGVHEQYF. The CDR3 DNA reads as TGTGCCACCAGCAGAGCGGGGGTCCACGAGCAGTACTTC.

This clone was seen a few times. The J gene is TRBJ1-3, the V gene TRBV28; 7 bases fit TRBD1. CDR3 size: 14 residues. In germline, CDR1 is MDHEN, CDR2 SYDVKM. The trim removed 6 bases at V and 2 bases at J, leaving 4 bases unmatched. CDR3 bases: TGTGCCAGCAGAACCGGGACAGCTGGAAACACCATATATTTT. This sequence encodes CASRTGTAGNTIYF.

This CDR3 is CASSPRGSYNEQFF. CDR3 nucleotide sequence: TGCGCCAGCAGCCCCCGGGGCTCCTACAATGAGCAGTTCTTC. The chain recombines TRBV5-1 with TRBJ2-1; tentative D call: TRBD2 (5 bases). Germline V lookup: CDR1 SGHRS, CDR2 YFSETQ. This CDR3 region has 14 residues. The V gene lost 4 bases and the J gene lost 0 bases, with 8 bases spanning the gap.

CDR3 region: CATSRRVRFGETQYF. In nucleotides, the CDR3 is TGTGCCACCAGCCGCCGTGTTCGTTTCGGGGAGACCCAGTACTTC. The rearrangement uses TRBV15 and TRBJ2-5; D is unresolved. Per germline, CDR1 LNHNV and CDR2 YYDKDF (reference sequence). This CDR3 has 15 amino acids. Between the trimmed V and J ends, which lost 5 bases and 5 bases, there was a span of 18 bases.

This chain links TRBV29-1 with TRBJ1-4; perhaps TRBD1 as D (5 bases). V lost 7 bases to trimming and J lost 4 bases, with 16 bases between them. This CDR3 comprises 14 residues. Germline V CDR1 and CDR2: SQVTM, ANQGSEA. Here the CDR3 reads CSAPDRDDNEKLFF. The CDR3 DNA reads TGCAGCGCCCCCGACAGAGACGATAATGAAAAACTGTTTTTT. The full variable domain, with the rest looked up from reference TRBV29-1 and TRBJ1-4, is SAVISQKPSRDICQRGTSLTIQCQVDSQVTMMFWYRQQPGQSLTLIATANQGSEATYESGFVIDKFPISRPNLTFSTLTVSNMSPEDSSIYLCSAPDRDDNEKLFFGSGTQLSVL.

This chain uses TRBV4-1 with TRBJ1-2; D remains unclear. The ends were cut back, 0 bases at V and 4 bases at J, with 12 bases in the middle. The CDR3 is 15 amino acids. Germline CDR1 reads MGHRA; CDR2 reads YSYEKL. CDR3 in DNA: TGCGCCAGCAGCCAAGACCCGACGGAGATCTATGGCTACACCTTC. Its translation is CASSQDPTEIYGYTF.

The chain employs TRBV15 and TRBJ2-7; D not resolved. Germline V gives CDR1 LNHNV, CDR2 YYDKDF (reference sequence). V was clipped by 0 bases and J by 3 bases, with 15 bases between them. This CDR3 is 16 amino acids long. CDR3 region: CATSREGDGGNYEQYF. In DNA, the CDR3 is TGTGCCACCAGCAGAGAGGGCGACGGTGGTAACTACGAGCAGTACTTC.

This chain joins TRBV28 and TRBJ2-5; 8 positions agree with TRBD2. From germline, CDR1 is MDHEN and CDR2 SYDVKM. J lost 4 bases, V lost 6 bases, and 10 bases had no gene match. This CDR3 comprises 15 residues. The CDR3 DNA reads TGTGCCAGCAGCCCCGGATCCGCGGGGGGAGAGACCCAGTACTTC. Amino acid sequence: CASSPGSAGGETQYF.

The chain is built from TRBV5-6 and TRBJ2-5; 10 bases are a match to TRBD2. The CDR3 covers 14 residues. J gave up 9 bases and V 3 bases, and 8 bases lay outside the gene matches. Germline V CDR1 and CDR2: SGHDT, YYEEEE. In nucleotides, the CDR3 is TGTGCCAGCAGCTCCGGGACTAGCGCGGCCTCCCAGTACTTC. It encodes CASSSGTSAASQYF.

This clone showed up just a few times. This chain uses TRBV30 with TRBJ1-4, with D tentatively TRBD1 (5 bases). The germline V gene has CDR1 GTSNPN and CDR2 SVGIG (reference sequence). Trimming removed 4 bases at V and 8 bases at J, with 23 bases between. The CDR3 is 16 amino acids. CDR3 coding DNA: TGTGCCTGGAAGCCCCCCGACAGAGTCATCTGCGAAAAACTGTTTTTT. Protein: CAWKPPDRVICEKLFF. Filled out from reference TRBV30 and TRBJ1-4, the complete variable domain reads SQTIHQWPATLVQPVGSPLSLECTVEGTSNPNLYWYRQAAGRGLQLLFYSVGIGQISSEVPQNLSASRPQDRQFILSSKKLLLSDSGFYLCAWKPPDRVICEKLFFGSGTQLSVL.

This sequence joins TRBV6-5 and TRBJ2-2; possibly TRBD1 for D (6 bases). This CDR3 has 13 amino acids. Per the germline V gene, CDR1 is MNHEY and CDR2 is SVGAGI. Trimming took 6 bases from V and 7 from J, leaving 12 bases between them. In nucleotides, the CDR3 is TGTGCCAGCAGAAGGGGGTATGACGGGGAGCTGTTTTTT. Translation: CASRRGYDGELFF.

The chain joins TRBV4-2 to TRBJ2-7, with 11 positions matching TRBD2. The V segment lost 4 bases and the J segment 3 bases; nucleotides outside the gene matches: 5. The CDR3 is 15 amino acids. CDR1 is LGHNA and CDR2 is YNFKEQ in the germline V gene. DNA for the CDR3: TGTGCCAGCAGCCTTACGACTAGCGGGAACTACGAGCAGTACTTC. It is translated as CASSLTTSGNYEQYF.

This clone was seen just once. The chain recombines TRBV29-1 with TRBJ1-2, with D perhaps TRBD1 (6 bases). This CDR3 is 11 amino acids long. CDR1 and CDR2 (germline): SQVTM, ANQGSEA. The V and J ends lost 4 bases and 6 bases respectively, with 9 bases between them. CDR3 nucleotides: TGCAGCGTTGGACAGGCGGATGGCTACACCTTC. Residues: CSVGQADGYTF.

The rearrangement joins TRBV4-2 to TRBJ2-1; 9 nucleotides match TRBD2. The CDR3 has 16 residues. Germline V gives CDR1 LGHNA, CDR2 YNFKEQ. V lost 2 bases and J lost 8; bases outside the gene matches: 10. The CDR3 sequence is CASSQSGSSGIHEQFF. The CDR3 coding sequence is TGTGCCAGCAGCCAAAGTGGGTCTAGCGGGATACATGAGCAGTTCTTC.

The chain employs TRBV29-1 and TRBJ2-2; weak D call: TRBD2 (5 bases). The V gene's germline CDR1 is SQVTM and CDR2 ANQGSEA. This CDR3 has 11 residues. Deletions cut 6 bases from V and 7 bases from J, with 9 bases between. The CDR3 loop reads CSVVSGGELFF. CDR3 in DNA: TGCAGCGTCGTAAGCGGCGGGGAGCTGTTTTTT.

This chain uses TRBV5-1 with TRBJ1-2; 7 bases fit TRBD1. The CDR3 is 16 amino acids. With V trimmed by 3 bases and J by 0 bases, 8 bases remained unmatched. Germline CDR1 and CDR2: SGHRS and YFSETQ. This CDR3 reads CASSSDGTETNYGYTF. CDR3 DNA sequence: TGCGCCAGCAGCTCCGACGGGACAGAGACTAACTATGGCTACACCTTC.

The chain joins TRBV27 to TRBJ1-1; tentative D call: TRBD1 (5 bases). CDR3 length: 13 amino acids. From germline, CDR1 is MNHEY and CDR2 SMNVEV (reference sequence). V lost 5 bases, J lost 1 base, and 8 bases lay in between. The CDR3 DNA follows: TGTGCCAGCAGTGGGACTGAGAACACTGAAGCTTTCTTT. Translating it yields CASSGTENTEAFF.

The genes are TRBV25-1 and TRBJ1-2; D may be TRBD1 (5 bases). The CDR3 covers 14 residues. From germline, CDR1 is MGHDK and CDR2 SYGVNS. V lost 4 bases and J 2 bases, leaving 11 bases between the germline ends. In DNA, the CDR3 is TGTGCCAGCAGTGCCAGGGTGGCCAACTATGGCTACACCTTC. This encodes CASSARVANYGYTF.

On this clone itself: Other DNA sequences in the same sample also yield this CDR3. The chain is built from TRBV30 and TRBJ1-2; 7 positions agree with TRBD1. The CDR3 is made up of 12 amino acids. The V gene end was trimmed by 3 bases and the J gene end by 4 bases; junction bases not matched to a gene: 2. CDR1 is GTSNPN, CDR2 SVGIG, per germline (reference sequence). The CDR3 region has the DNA TGTGCCTGGAGCCGGGACAGCTATGGCTACACCTTC. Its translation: CAWSRDSYGYTF. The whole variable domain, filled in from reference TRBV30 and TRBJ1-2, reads SQTIHQWPATLVQPVGSPLSLECTVEGTSNPNLYWYRQAAGRGLQLLFYSVGIGQISSEVPQNLSASRPQDRQFILSSKKLLLSDSGFYLCAWSRDSYGYTFGSGTRLTVV.

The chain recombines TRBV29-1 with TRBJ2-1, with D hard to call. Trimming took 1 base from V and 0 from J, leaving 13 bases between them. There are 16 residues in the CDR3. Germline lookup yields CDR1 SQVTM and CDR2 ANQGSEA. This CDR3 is CSVEAPGFGSYNEQFF. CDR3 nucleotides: TGCAGCGTTGAAGCCCCAGGTTTCGGCTCCTACAATGAGCAGTTCTTC.

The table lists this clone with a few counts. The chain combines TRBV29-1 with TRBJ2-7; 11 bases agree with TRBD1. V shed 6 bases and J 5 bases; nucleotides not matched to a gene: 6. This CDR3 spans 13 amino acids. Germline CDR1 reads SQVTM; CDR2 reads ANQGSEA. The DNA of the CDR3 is TGCAGCGTCGTCCGGGACAGGGGGGACGAGCAGTACTTC. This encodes CSVVRDRGDEQYF.

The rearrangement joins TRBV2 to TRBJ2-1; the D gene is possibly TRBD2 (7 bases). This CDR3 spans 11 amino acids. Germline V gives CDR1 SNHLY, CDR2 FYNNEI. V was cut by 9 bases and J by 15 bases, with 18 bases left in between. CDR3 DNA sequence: TGTGCCAGAGAGAAAAGGGGGGGGGCGTTCTTC. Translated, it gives CAREKRGGAFF.

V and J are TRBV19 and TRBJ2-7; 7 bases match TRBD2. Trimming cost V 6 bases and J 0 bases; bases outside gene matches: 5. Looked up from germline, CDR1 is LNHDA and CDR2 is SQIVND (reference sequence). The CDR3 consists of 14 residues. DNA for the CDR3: TGTGCCAGTAGCACTAGCGCTTCCTCCTACGAGCAGTACTTC. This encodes CASSTSASSYEQYF. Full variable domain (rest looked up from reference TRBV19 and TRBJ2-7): DGGITQSPKYLFRKEGQNVTLSCEQNLNHDAMYWYRQDPGQGLRLIYYSQIVNDFQKGDIAEGYSVSREKKESFPLTVTSAQKNPTAFYLCASSTSASSYEQYFGPGTRLTVT.

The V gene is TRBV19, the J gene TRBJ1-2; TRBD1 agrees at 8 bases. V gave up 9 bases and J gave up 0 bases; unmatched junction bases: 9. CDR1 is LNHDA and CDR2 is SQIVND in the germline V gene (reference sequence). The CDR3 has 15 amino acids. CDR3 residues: CASGDRPSANYGYTF. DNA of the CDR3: TGTGCCAGCGGGGACAGGCCTAGCGCTAACTATGGCTACACCTTC.

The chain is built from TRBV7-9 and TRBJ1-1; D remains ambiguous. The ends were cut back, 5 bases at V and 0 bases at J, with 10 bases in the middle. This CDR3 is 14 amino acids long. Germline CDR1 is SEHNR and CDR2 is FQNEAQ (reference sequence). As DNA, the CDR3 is TGTGCCAGCAGCCCCCAGACTGTGAACACTGAAGCTTTCTTT. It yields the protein CASSPQTVNTEAFF.

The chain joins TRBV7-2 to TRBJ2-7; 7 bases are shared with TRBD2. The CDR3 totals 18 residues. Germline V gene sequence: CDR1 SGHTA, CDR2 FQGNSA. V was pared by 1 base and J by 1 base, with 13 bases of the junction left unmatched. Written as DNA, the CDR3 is TGTGCCAGCAGCTTAGAGGGCGGGAGAACCGTCATATCCTACGAGCAGTACTTC. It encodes CASSLEGGRTVISYEQYF.

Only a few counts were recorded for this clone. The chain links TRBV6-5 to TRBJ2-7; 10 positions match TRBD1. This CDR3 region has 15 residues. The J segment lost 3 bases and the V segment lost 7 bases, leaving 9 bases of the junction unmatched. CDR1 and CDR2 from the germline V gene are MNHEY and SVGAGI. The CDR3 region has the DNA TGTGCCAGCATCGAAACCGGGACAGGGGACTACGAGCAGTACTTC. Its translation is CASIETGTGDYEQYF.